A selection of T cell receptor beta chains follows, all from one sample in a study of cytomegalovirus exposure and HLA in healthy donors. Here immunoSEQ multiplex PCR was the method, and the copy in TCRdb shows in-frame clones only, minus some. Of more than 90,000 clones in the sample, roughly four fifths were seen once. The sample comprised PBMCs. These TCRs come from a man aged 25-40 years in good health and CMV-seronegative. Each CDR3 is given with its conserved first and last residue.

j_gene: TRBJ1-1
v_gene: TRBV27
CDR3aa: CASSLSQGASTEAFF

j_gene: TRBJ2-5
v_gene: TRBV20-1
CDR3aa: CSGPYQETQYF

j_gene: TRBJ1-5
v_gene: TRBV6-5
CDR3aa: CASADRGGNQPQHF

j_gene: TRBJ1-1
v_gene: TRBV9
CDR3aa: CASSVAGSGMNTEAFF

j_gene: TRBJ2-7
v_gene: TRBV5-6
CDR3aa: CASSSWGLAGAGEQYF

j_gene: TRBJ1-1
v_gene: TRBV5-1
CDR3aa: CASSLAPDRNTEAFF

j_gene: TRBJ1-5
v_gene: TRBV7-6
CDR3aa: CASSQGDSQPQHF

j_gene: TRBJ1-2
v_gene: TRBV6-1
CDR3aa: CASSEGGGGYTF

j_gene: TRBJ1-2
v_gene: TRBV15
CDR3aa: CATSRDPRAAGGYTF

j_gene: TRBJ2-2
v_gene: TRBV15
CDR3aa: CATSRDLATGELFF

j_gene: TRBJ1-1
v_gene: TRBV7-3
CDR3aa: CASSLGQKVGDTEAFF

j_gene: TRBJ1-1
v_gene: TRBV19
CDR3aa: CASNVRVDTEAFF

j_gene: TRBJ1-1
v_gene: TRBV19
CDR3aa: CASSLDSLNTEAFF

j_gene: TRBJ2-1
v_gene: TRBV5-1
CDR3aa: CASSYSGFYNEQFF

j_gene: TRBJ1-1
v_gene: TRBV6-4
CDR3aa: CASSPSGTPNTEAFF

j_gene: TRBJ1-5
v_gene: TRBV4-3
CDR3aa: CASSHTPGPNQPQHF

j_gene: TRBJ2-1
v_gene: TRBV5-4
CDR3aa: CASSRGQGKSYNEQFF

j_gene: TRBJ1-2
v_gene: TRBV4-1
CDR3aa: CASSGTENYGYTF

j_gene: TRBJ1-1
v_gene: TRBV18
CDR3aa: CASSSTGTGRRVNTEAFF

j_gene: TRBJ1-1
v_gene: TRBV7-9
CDR3aa: CASSLGHGTGGSDTEAFF

j_gene: TRBJ1-3
v_gene: TRBV18
CDR3aa: CVSSPGGSSGNTIYF

j_gene: TRBJ2-3
v_gene: TRBV6-6
CDR3aa: CASSSADRAGTDTQYF

j_gene: TRBJ1-2
v_gene: TRBV7-9
CDR3aa: CASTPDGYTF

j_gene: TRBJ2-2
v_gene: TRBV19
CDR3aa: CASRTSGGIGELFF

j_gene: TRBJ1-4
v_gene: TRBV9
CDR3aa: CASSVTGYNEKLFF

j_gene: TRBJ2-3
v_gene: TRBV4-1
CDR3aa: CASSQASQGTDTQYF

j_gene: TRBJ2-3
v_gene: TRBV4-2
CDR3aa: CASSQVSGGLTDTQYF

j_gene: TRBJ2-3
v_gene: TRBV6-1
CDR3aa: CASSDRGASTDTQYF

j_gene: TRBJ1-2
v_gene: TRBV5-1
CDR3aa: CASSLDAEYGYTF

j_gene: TRBJ1-1
v_gene: TRBV14
CDR3aa: CASSPATVEAFF

j_gene: TRBJ1-4
v_gene: TRBV18
CDR3aa: CASSPLARGWEKLFF

j_gene: TRBJ1-1
v_gene: TRBV20-1
CDR3aa: CSASLAFF